This record covers a single T cell receptor beta chain. Looked up from germline, CDR1 is SGHDN and CDR2 is FVKESK. The CDR3 has 14 residues. V trimming: 2 bases; J trimming: 12 bases; junction bases outside the gene matches: 9. This specimen comes from a study of control samples from healthy donors and cancer patients. TCRdb's copy holds only in-frame clones and misses some; the assay was immunoSEQ multiplex PCR. This sample has about 120,000 clones, with 80% to 95% found just once. The source is a man aged 18 to 29 in good health. Sequenced material: blood. The V and J genes are TRBV14 and TRBJ2-1; 8 bases are a match to TRBD1. The CDR3 sequence is CASSQTAGGFGQFF. In DNA form, the CDR3 reads TGTGCCAGCAGCCAAACGGCAGGGGGCTTCGGGCAGTTCTTC.